Presented here are 22 T cell receptor beta chains from one specimen sequenced in a study of cytomegalovirus exposure and HLA in healthy donors. The PCR contained 60 Vbeta and 13 Jbeta primers. Here immunoSEQ multiplex PCR was the method, and the copy in TCRdb shows in-frame clones only, minus some. This sample yields 100,000 to 140,000 clones, of which 82% are seen a single time; about 2.5% belongs to the top ten. Sequencing used PBMCs. These receptors all stem from a young man in good health and CMV-seropositive.

The chain couples TRBV6-1 to TRBJ2-4; no clear D. Germline loops: CDR1 MNHNS, CDR2 SASEGT. CDR3 length: 15 amino acids. V gave up 3 bases and J gave up 4 bases, with 13 bases separating them. CDR3 region: CASSESRQVKNIQYF. The CDR3 region has the DNA TGTGCCAGCAGTGAGAGTAGGCAGGTGAAAAACATTCAGTACTTC.

The J gene is TRBJ1-1, the V gene TRBV6-1, with a weak D call TRBD1 (5 bases). This CDR3 is 15 amino acids long. With 3 bases removed from V and 4 bases from J, the gap between germline ends came to 15 bases. Germline V lookup: CDR1 MNHNS, CDR2 SASEGT. CDR3 in DNA: TGTGCCAGCAGTGATCAGGGAGGCGCGAGCACTGAAGCTTTCTTT. It encodes CASSDQGGASTEAFF.

This chain uses TRBV18 with TRBJ1-1; the match to TRBD1 covers 7 bases. J was trimmed by 0 bases and V by 3 bases; bases with no gene match: 4. The germline V gene has CDR1 KGHSH and CDR2 LQKENI. CDR3 length: 15 residues. CDR3: CASSPGGQMNTEAFF. In nucleotides, the CDR3 is TGTGCCAGCTCACCGGGGGGACAGATGAACACTGAAGCTTTCTTT.

The chain has TRBV5-6 and TRBJ2-4; TRBD1 matches 12 bases. The germline gives CDR1 SGHDT, CDR2 YYEEEE. The CDR3 consists of 15 residues. Trimming cost V 4 bases and J 10 bases; bases outside gene matches: 9. DNA of the CDR3: TGTGCCAGCAGCAGGGGACAGGGGGCGCGTGGTATTCAGTACTTC. This encodes CASSRGQGARGIQYF.

The chain links TRBV10-3 to TRBJ2-5, with D perhaps matching TRBD2 (6 bases). Germline assignment: CDR1 ENHRY and CDR2 SYGVKD. The CDR3 totals 14 residues. Deletions cut 4 bases from V and 2 bases from J, with 11 bases between. CDR3: CAISGSGVQETQYF. Written as DNA, the CDR3 is TGTGCCATCAGTGGTAGCGGAGTTCAAGAGACCCAGTACTTC.

The chain's CDR3 is CASSVDRGLEQYF. The CDR3 DNA is TGTGCCAGTAGTGTCGACAGGGGGCTCGAGCAGTACTTC. J is TRBJ2-7 and V is TRBV19, with 10 nucleotides matching TRBD1. The CDR3 length is 13 residues. Trimming cost V 5 bases and J 6 bases; bases outside gene matches: 4. Per the germline V gene, CDR1 is LNHDA and CDR2 is SQIVND (reference sequence).

The rearrangement joins TRBV10-3 to TRBJ1-1; a weak D match, TRBD1 (6 bases). The CDR3 is 11 residues long. The germline V and J ends were trimmed by 6 bases and 8 bases, with 10 bases remaining between them. Looked up from germline, CDR1 is ENHRY and CDR2 is SYGVKD. CDR3 DNA: TGTGCCATCAGGAATGACAGGGAAGCTTTCTTT. The encoded protein is CAIRNDREAFF.

The chain links TRBV2 to TRBJ2-5; 8 nucleotides line up with TRBD2. With V trimmed by 10 bases and J by 2 bases, 12 bases remained unmatched. Looked up from germline, CDR1 is SNHLY and CDR2 is FYNNEI. This CDR3 comprises 15 residues. CDR3 protein: CATAEGTRTQETQYF. DNA for the CDR3: TGTGCCACAGCGGAGGGGACTAGAACTCAAGAGACCCAGTACTTC.

The rearrangement uses TRBV21-1 and TRBJ1-3; TRBD1 reflects the table's D call only, with no check against the DNA. TRBV21-1 is a recognized pseudogene. This CDR3 has 16 amino acids. CDR3 sequence (DNA): TGTGCCAGCAGCACCCCGGGACAGGGTGCTGGAAACACCATATATTTT. Encoded protein: CASSTPGQGAGNTIYF.

This clone was seen just once. V and J are TRBV7-9 and TRBJ1-1; D unclear. This CDR3 comprises 12 residues. V was cut by 5 bases and J by 11 bases, with 15 bases left in between. In germline, CDR1 is SEHNR, CDR2 FQNEAQ (reference sequence). Here the CDR3 reads CASSGTSPSAFF. The CDR3 DNA follows: TGTGCCAGCAGCGGTACCAGTCCTTCGGCTTTCTTT. Supplemented by reference TRBV7-9 and TRBJ1-1, the full variable domain reads DTGVSQNPRHKITKRGQNVTFRCDPISEHNRLYWYRQTLGQGPEFLTYFQNEAQLEKSRLLSDRFSAERPKGSFSTLEIQRTEQGDSAMYLCASSGTSPSAFFGQGTRLTVV.

This clone is a singleton in its sample. V and J are TRBV11-3 and TRBJ2-3, with 7 bases fitting TRBD2. Germline CDR1 is SGHNT and CDR2 is YENEEA. The trim removed 3 bases at V and 2 bases at J, leaving 5 bases unmatched. This CDR3 region has 15 residues. CDR3 sequence reads: CASSFSAGTTDTQYF. CDR3 DNA: TGTGCCAGCAGCTTCTCAGCGGGGACCACAGATACGCAGTATTTT.

The rearrangement uses TRBV7-2 and TRBJ2-7; 9 nucleotides agree with TRBD1. V was pared by 3 bases and J by 0 bases, with 3 bases of the junction left unmatched. CDR3 length: 15 amino acids. Germline V gene lookup returns CDR1 SGHTA and CDR2 FQGNSA. CDR3 region: CASSFTGGSSYEQYF. The CDR3 bases are TGTGCCAGCAGCTTTACAGGGGGCAGCTCCTACGAGCAGTACTTC.

This clone has only a few counts. J is TRBJ1-3 and V is TRBV19, with D possibly matching TRBD1 (5 bases). V lost 6 bases, J lost 4 bases, and 16 bases lay in between. The germline gives CDR1 LNHDA, CDR2 SQIVND (reference sequence). This CDR3 contains 15 residues. CDR3 nucleotides: TGTGCCAGTAGGGCCAGGGTTTTCTCCGGAAACACCATATATTTT. Protein sequence: CASRARVFSGNTIYF.

The rearrangement links TRBV2 to TRBJ2-1; 10 bases agree with TRBD2. CDR3 size: 14 residues. Germline CDR1 SNHLY, CDR2 FYNNEI. The ends lost 8 bases at V and 7 bases at J; junction bases unmatched: 8. In nucleotides, the CDR3 is TGTGCCAGCCAACCGGGACTAGCGTTGAATGAGCAGTTCTTC. This codes for CASQPGLALNEQFF.

This chain links TRBV27 with TRBJ1-5, with a tentative D call TRBD1 (5 bases). Germline assignment: CDR1 MNHEY and CDR2 SMNVEV (reference sequence). This CDR3 has 13 residues. Trimming removed 3 bases at V and 7 bases at J, with 10 bases between. CDR3 loop: CASSFGGIQPQHF. In DNA form, the CDR3 reads TGTGCCAGCAGTTTTGGGGGGATCCAGCCCCAGCATTTT.

V gene TRBV10-2 combines with J gene TRBJ1-2; 7 nucleotides align to TRBD1. The V and J ends lost 6 bases and 2 bases, in that order; junction bases with no gene match: 3. Germline V gene data show CDR1 as WSHSY and CDR2 as SAAADI. The CDR3 loop spans 13 amino acids. As DNA, the CDR3 is TGCGCCAGCAGCGACAGGGCCAACTATGGCTACACCTTC. Translation gives CASSDRANYGYTF.

The chain couples TRBV7-9 to TRBJ2-7; TRBD2 is a possible D gene (6 bases). CDR1 is SEHNR, CDR2 FQNEAQ, per germline (reference sequence). The V end lost 1 base, the J end lost 3 bases, and 13 bases lay between the germline ends. The CDR3 consists of 15 residues. The CDR3 loop reads CASSLDGSGIYEQYF. The DNA of the CDR3 is TGTGCCAGCAGCTTAGACGGTAGCGGAATCTACGAGCAGTACTTC.

This chain uses TRBV5-1 with TRBJ2-7, with 10 bases that match TRBD1. Trimming at V came to 5 bases and at J to 3 bases, leaving 5 bases not matched to a gene. The CDR3 is 14 residues long. Germline V gives CDR1 SGHRS, CDR2 YFSETQ. CDR3 sequence (DNA): TGCGCCAGCAGTTTCTGGACAGGGGGCTACGAGCAGTACTTC. Translating it yields CASSFWTGGYEQYF.

This chain's CDR3 is CSGQTSSGYTF. The CDR3 nucleotides read TGCAGCGGGCAGACTTCTAGCGGCTACACCTTC. This chain uses TRBV29-1 with TRBJ1-2; D unresolved. The V gene lost 7 bases and the J gene lost 8 bases, with 14 bases spanning the gap. The CDR3 has 11 amino acids. Germline V gives CDR1 SQVTM, CDR2 ANQGSEA.

The genes are TRBV5-1 and TRBJ2-5, with 12 bases aligning to TRBD2. Germline loops: CDR1 SGHRS, CDR2 YFSETQ. This CDR3 is built from 17 residues. V lost 3 bases and J lost 1; bases outside the gene matches: 7. CDR3 in DNA: TGCGCCAGCAGCTCCGGGACTAGCGGGTACTTCCAAGAGACCCAGTACTTC. It codes for CASSSGTSGYFQETQYF.

This chain connects TRBV5-6 to TRBJ2-7; D uncertain. This CDR3 contains 12 residues. Trimming pared 4 bases from V and 3 bases from J, leaving 8 bases between. In germline, CDR1 is SGHDT, CDR2 YYEEEE. The CDR3 bases are TGTGCCAGCAGCCCCGGCGGCTACGAGCAGTACTTC. Amino acid sequence: CASSPGGYEQYF.

This chain links TRBV5-1 with TRBJ1-6; TRBD1 is a possible D gene (6 bases). Germline V gives CDR1 SGHRS, CDR2 YFSETQ. This CDR3 has 14 amino acids. Trimming removed 0 bases from V and 6 bases from J, with 7 bases in between. CDR3 DNA: TGCGCCAGCAGCTTGGGACAGGTTAATTCACCCCTCCACTTT. Translation: CASSLGQVNSPLHF.